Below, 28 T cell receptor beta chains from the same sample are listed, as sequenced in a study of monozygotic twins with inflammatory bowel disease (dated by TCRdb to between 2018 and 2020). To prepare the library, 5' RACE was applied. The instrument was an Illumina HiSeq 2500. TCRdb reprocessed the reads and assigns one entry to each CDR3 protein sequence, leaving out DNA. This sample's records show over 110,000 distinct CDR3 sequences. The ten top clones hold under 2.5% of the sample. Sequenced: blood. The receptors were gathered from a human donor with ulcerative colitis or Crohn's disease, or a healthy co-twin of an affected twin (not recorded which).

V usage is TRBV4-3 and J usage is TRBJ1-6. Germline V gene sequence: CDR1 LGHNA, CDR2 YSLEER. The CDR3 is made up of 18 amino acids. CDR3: CASSQAAGPSSYNSPLHF.

The CDR3 region is CASTPVGRPDTQYF. The chain carries TRBV27 and TRBJ2-3; as DNA is missing, the TRBD2 call by TCRdb cannot be tested. This CDR3 has 14 residues. The germline V gene has CDR1 MNHEY and CDR2 SMNVEV (reference sequence).

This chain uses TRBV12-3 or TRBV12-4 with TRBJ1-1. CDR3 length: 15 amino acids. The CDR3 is CASSLVAGGGTEAFF.

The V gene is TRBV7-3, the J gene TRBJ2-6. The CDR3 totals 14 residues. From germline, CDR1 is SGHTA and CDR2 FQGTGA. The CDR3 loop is CASSPVGGANVLTF.

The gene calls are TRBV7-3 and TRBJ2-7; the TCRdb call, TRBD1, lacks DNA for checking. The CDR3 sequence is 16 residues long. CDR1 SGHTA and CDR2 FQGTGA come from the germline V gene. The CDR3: CASSLNGGNPGYEQYF.

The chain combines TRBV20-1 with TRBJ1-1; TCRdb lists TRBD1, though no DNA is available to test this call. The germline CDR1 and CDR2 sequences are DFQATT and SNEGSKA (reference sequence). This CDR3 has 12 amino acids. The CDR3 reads CSGRTGDTEAFF.

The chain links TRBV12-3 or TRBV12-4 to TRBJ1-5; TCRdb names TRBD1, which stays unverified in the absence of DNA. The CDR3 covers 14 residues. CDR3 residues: CASSGTGDNQPQHF.

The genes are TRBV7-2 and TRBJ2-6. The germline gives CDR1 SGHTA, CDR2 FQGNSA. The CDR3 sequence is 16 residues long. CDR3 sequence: CASSLAQNSGANVLTF.

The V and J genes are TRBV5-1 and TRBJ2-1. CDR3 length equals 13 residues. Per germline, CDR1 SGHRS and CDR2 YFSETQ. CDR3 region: CASSLVRGNEQFF.

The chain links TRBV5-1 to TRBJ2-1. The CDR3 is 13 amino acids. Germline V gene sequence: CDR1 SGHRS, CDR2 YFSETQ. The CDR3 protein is CASSLGAHNEQFF.

The CDR3 is CASSLGAGGLNIQYF. The V call is TRBV7-2, the J call TRBJ2-4; the D gene TCRdb calls, TRBD2, cannot be checked with no DNA. The CDR3 has 15 residues. Per germline, CDR1 SGHTA and CDR2 FQGNSA.

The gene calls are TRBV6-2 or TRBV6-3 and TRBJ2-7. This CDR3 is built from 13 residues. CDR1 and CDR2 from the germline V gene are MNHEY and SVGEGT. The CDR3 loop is CASSYDSTYEQYF.

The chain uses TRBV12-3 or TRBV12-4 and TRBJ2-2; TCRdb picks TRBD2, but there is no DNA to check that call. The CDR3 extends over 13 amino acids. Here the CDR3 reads CASTPLAGRELFF.

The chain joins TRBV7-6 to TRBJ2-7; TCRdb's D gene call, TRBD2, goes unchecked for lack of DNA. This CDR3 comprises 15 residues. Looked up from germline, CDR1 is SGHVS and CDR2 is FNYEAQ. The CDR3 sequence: CASSPSRLGSYEQYF.

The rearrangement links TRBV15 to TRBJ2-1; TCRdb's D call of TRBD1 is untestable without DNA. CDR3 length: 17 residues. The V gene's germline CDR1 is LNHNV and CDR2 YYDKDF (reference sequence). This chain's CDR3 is CATSRDPLGTGDNEQFF.

CDR3 residues: CASSLQPLGNYGYTF. V and J are TRBV7-8 and TRBJ1-2. CDR1 is SGHVS and CDR2 is FQNEAQ in the germline V gene. CDR3 length equals 15 residues.

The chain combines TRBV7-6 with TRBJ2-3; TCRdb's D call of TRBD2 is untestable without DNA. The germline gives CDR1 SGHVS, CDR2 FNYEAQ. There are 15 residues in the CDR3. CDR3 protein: CASRRLAGTTDTQYF.

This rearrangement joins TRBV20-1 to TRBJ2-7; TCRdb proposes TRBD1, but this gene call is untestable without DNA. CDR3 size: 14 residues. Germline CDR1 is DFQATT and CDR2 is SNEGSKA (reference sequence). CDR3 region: CSAQDRGLSYEQYF.

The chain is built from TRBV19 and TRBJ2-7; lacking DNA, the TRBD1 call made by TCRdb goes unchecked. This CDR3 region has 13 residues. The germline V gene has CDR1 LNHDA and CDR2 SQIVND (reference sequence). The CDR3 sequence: CASSTDRGYEQYF.

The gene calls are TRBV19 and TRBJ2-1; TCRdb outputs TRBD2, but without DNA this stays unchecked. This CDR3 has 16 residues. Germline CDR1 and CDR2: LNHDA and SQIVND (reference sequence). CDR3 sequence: CASSIQGLSSYNEQFF.

The CDR3 reads CSARDSRGSWGAFF. J is TRBJ1-1 and V is TRBV20-1; TCRdb returns TRBD1, unconfirmable since there is no DNA. The CDR3 sequence is 14 residues long. Germline V CDR1 and CDR2: DFQATT, SNEGSKA (reference sequence).

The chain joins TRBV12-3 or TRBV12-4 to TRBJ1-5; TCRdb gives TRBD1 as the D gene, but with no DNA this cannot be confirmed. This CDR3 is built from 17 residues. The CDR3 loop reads CASSLAEGRGGNQPQHF.

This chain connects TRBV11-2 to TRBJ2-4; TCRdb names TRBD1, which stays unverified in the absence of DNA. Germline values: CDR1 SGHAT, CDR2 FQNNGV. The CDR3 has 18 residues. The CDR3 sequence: CASSLIPRGGRGQNIQYF.

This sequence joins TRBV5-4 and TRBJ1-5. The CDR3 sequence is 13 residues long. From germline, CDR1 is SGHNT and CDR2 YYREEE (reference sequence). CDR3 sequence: CASSENRNQPQHF.

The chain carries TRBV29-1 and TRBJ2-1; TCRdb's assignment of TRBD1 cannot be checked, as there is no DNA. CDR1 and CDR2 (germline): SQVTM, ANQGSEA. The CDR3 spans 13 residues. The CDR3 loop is CSAGVTENNEQFF.

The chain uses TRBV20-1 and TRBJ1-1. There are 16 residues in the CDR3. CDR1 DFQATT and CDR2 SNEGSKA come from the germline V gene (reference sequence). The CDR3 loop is CSARAPAVRGNTEAFF.

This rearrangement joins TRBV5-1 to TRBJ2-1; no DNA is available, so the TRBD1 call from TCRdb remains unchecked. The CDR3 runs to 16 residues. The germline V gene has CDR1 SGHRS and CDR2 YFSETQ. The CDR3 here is CASSPTGLNSNNEQFF.

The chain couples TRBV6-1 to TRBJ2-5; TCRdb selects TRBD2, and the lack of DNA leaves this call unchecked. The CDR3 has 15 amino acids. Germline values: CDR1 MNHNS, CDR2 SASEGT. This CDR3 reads CASSPGTTHSETQYF.